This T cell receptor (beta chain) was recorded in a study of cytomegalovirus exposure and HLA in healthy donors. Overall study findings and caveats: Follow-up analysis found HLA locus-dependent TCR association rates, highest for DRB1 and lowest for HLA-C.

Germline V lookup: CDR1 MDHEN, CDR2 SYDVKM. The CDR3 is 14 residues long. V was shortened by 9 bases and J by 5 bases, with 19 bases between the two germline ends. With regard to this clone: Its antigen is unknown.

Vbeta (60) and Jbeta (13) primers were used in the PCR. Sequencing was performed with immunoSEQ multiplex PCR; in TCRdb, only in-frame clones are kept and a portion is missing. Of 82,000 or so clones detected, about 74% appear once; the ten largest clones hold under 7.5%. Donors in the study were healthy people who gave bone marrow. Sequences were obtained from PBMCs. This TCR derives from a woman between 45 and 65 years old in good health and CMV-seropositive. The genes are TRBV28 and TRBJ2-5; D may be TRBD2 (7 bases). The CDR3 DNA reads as TGTGCCAGTTTTAATCGGGGGCGGGAGGAGACCCAGTACTTC. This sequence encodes CASFNRGREETQYF. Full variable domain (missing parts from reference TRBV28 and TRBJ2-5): DVKVTQSSRYLVKRTGEKVFLECVQDMDHENMFWYRQDPGLGLRLIYFSYDVKMKEKGDIPEGYSVSREKKERFSLILESASTNQTSMYLCASFNRGREETQYFGPGTRLLVL.